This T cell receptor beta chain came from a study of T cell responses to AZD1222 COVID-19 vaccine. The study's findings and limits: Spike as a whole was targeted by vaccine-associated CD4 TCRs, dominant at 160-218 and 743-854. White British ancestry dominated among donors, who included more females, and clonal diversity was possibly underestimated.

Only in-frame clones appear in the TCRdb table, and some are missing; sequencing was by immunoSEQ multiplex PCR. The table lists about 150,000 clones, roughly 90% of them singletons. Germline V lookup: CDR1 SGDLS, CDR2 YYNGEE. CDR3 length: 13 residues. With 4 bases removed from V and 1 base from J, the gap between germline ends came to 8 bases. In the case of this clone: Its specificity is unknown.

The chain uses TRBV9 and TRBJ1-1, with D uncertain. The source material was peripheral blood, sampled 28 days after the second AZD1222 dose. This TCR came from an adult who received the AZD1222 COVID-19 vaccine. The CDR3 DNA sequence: TGTGCCAGCAGCACAACTGGGAACACTGAAGCTTTCTTT. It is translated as CASSTTGNTEAFF.